Listed here are 8 T cell receptor beta chains from one sample, sequenced in a study of T-cell memory formation after mild COVID-19. TCRdb used MiXCR to reprocess the 5' RACE reads, holding one entry per CDR3 protein. The sample contains around 300,000 distinct CDR3 sequences, 12% to 15% of which appear only once. Material for sequencing was PBMCs or a T cell subset sorted from them (not recorded which). The receptors shown here come from a man between 18 and 35 years old who had mild COVID-19 (a few samples of this study predate the infection). Cell type and time point are not known.

This chain links TRBV4-2 with TRBJ2-1; the D gene is possibly TRBD2 (5 bases). The length of the CDR3 is 17 residues. V lost 3 bases to trimming and J lost 4 bases, with 19 bases between them. The germline gives CDR1 LGHNA, CDR2 YNFKEQ. The chain's CDR3 is CASSHAGRTGMYNEQFF. CDR3 DNA sequence: TGTGCCAGCAGCCATGCTGGACGGACTGGTATGTACAATGAGCAGTTCTTC.

This clonotype was recorded a few times. The V gene is TRBV5-5, the J gene TRBJ1-1, with 8 positions matching TRBD1. The CDR3 spans 14 residues. Trimming took 3 bases from V and 0 from J; bases not matched to a gene: 1. CDR1 and CDR2 from the germline V gene are SGHKS and YYEKEE (reference sequence). The CDR3 coding sequence is TGTGCCAGCAGCTGGACAGGGTTGAACACTGAAGCTTTCTTT. It translates to CASSWTGLNTEAFF.

The V and J genes are TRBV7-2 and TRBJ1-2; D is perhaps TRBD1 (6 bases). V lost 4 bases to trimming and J lost 4 bases, with 10 bases between them. The CDR3 spans 13 residues. Germline CDR1 is SGHTA and CDR2 is FQGNSA. The CDR3 loop reads CASSSRGAYGYTF. The CDR3 DNA reads as TGTGCCAGCAGCTCCCGGGGGGCCTATGGCTACACCTTC.

This clonotype was seen more than once but under ten times. The chain joins TRBV5-1 to TRBJ2-2, with a possible D match to TRBD1 (5 bases). The V gene lost 1 base and the J gene lost 7 bases, with 11 bases spanning the gap. Germline lookup yields CDR1 SGHRS and CDR2 YFSETQ. This CDR3 has 14 amino acids. The CDR3 loop reads CASSLTRENGELFF. CDR3 nucleotide sequence: TGCGCCAGCAGCTTGACCAGGGAAAACGGGGAGCTGTTTTTT.

In its sample, this clonotype was seen many times. The rearrangement joins TRBV5-1 to TRBJ2-1, with D perhaps being TRBD1 or TRBD2 (5 bases each). CDR3 length: 18 residues. Trimming removed 4 bases at V and 4 bases at J, with 24 bases between. CDR1 SGHRS and CDR2 YFSETQ come from the germline V gene. This chain's CDR3 is CASSQTTQTGPPYNEQFF. The CDR3 DNA is TGCGCCAGCAGCCAAACTACCCAGACGGGACCGCCATACAATGAGCAGTTCTTC.

This clonotype was observed a single time. The chain is built from TRBV6-5 and TRBJ1-5; 7 nucleotides agree with TRBD1. Germline V gene sequence: CDR1 MNHEY, CDR2 SVGAGI. The junction had 7 bases not matched to a gene; V was cut back by 5 bases and J by 6 bases. The CDR3 has 14 residues. CDR3 sequence: CASSPRGLTQPQHF. CDR3 nucleotides: TGTGCCAGCAGTCCGAGGGGGCTAACTCAGCCCCAGCATTTT.

The CDR3 here is CASSPGTGGRYEQYF. The DNA for the CDR3 is TGTGCCAGCAGCCCCGGGACAGGGGGGAGGTACGAGCAGTACTTC. The chain uses TRBV7-2 and TRBJ2-7, with 11 positions matching TRBD1. The junction had 7 bases not matched to a gene; V was cut back by 5 bases and J by 4 bases. Germline V lookup: CDR1 SGHTA, CDR2 FQGNSA. There are 15 residues in the CDR3.

This clonotype was counted a few times. At one of its ends the junction is not consistent with the germline gene, which may arise from a read error. The V call is TRBV7-9, the J call TRBJ2-2; D unclear. The germline CDR1 and CDR2 sequences are SEHNR and FQNEAQ (reference sequence). The CDR3 extends over 15 amino acids. The CDR3 here is CASSPVAVSTGELFF. The CDR3, as DNA: TGTGCCAGCAGCCCAGTCGCTGTGTCCACCGGTGAGCTGTTTTTT.